The 31 T cell receptor beta chains reported below all come from one sample, sequenced in a study of CD8+CD57+ T cells in acquired aplastic anemia. By flow cytometry, patients selected for sequencing had shown an expansion of CD8+CD57+ cells. Both TCR beta VDJ combination and CDR3 sequence profiling were carried out. Genomic DNA was the template for this profiling. TCRdb reprocessed the reads with MiXCR, giving one entry per CDR3 protein. The table includes some 200,000 distinct CDR3 sequences, around 45% detected once. Source material: sorted CD4+, CD8+, or CD8+CD57+ T cells (not recorded which) from PBMCs. The receptors stem from a human donor with aplastic anemia.

This chain connects TRBV20-1 to TRBJ2-5; D tentatively reads TRBD1 or TRBD2 (5 bases each). The CDR3 covers 14 residues. The germline V and J ends were trimmed by 0 bases and 5 bases, with 13 bases remaining between them. The germline CDR1 and CDR2 sequences are DFQATT and SNEGSKA (reference sequence). This CDR3 reads CSARERGARETQYF. Here the CDR3 DNA reads TGCAGTGCTAGAGAGAGGGGCGCGCGGGAGACCCAGTACTTC.

The count of this clonotype is one. The chain combines TRBV29-1 with TRBJ2-3; the D gene is possibly TRBD2 (5 bases). The CDR3 contains 12 residues. Germline CDR1 and CDR2: SQVTM and ANQGSEA. The V end was cut by 8 bases, the J end by 2 bases, with 11 bases between. The CDR3 protein is CSSTNPTDTQYF. Here the CDR3 DNA reads TGCAGCTCGACTAATCCCACAGATACGCAGTATTTT.

This clonotype was seen once. The chain employs TRBV19 and TRBJ1-1; D unclear. Trimming removed 3 bases from V and 0 bases from J, with 11 bases in between. This CDR3 comprises 15 residues. Germline CDR1 and CDR2: LNHDA and SQIVND (reference sequence). The CDR3 DNA reads TGTGCCAGTAGTATGCCCCCCGTCTTGAACACTGAAGCTTTCTTT. It is translated as CASSMPPVLNTEAFF.

This clonotype was picked up many times. This rearrangement joins TRBV12-3 or TRBV12-4 to TRBJ1-2; tentatively, D is TRBD1 (5 bases). CDR3 length equals 15 residues. Trimming took off 6 bases at V and 0 bases at J, with 14 bases between the two ends. DNA of the CDR3: TGTGCCAGCAGGGGACCCGGAGGAGCTAACTATGGCTACACCTTC. This gives the protein CASRGPGGANYGYTF.

V gene TRBV10-3 combines with J gene TRBJ1-2; D ambiguous. The CDR3 sequence is 12 residues long. Germline V gene data show CDR1 as ENHRY and CDR2 as SYGVKD. V was clipped by 4 bases and J by 7 bases, with 10 bases between them. The CDR3 protein is CAISASGFGYTF. As DNA, the CDR3 is TGTGCCATCAGTGCCTCAGGATTTGGCTACACCTTC.

This clonotype was seen ten or more times. The V gene is TRBV10-1, the J gene TRBJ2-7; 10 positions match TRBD2. The CDR3 has 16 amino acids. Germline assignment: CDR1 WNHNN and CDR2 SYGVQD (reference sequence). J lost 5 bases, V lost 5 bases, and 12 bases had no gene match. The CDR3 DNA reads TGCGCCAGCAGTCAAACGAACAGCGGGAGGGCCCACGAGCAGTACTTC. It codes for CASSQTNSGRAHEQYF.

This clonotype appeared many times. The J gene is TRBJ2-5, the V gene TRBV29-1; tentative D call: TRBD1 (6 bases). The CDR3 has 12 amino acids. The V gene lost 7 bases and the J gene lost 5 bases, with 14 bases spanning the gap. From germline, CDR1 is SQVTM and CDR2 ANQGSEA. The DNA for the CDR3 is TGCAGCGGGGGGCCAACGCGGGAGACCCAGTACTTC. It translates to CSGGPTRETQYF.

The gene calls are TRBV5-4 and TRBJ2-5, with 8 nucleotides matching TRBD1. Unmatched junction bases numbered 3, after V lost 4 bases and J lost 4 bases. Germline V CDR1 and CDR2: SGHNT, YYREEE (reference sequence). The CDR3 runs 13 residues. CDR3 sequence (DNA): TGTGCCAGCAGCAAGACAGGGGCAGAGACCCAGTACTTC. It yields the protein CASSKTGAETQYF. Full variable domain (outside the CDR3, taken from reference TRBV5-4 and TRBJ2-5): ETGVTQSPTHLIKTRGQQVTLRCSSQSGHNTVSWYQQALGQGPQFIFQYYREEENGRGNFPPRFSGLQFPNYSSELNVNALELDDSALYLCASSKTGAETQYFGPGTRLLVL.

Notes on this clonotype: A much bigger clone sits one base away, suggesting this may be a read error. This rearrangement joins TRBV12-3 or TRBV12-4 to TRBJ2-2, with D possibly being TRBD1 (6 bases). With 7 bases removed from V and 2 bases from J, the gap between germline ends came to 14 bases. The CDR3 has 15 residues. CDR3 protein: CASIRNRANTGELFF. The CDR3 coding sequence is TGTGCCAGCATCCGAAACAGGGCTAACACCGGGGAGCTGTTTTTT.

This chain links TRBV10-3 with TRBJ2-7; the D gene is possibly TRBD1 (7 bases). V gave up 2 bases and J gave up 6 bases, with 17 bases separating them. The CDR3 is made up of 15 amino acids. Per germline, CDR1 ENHRY and CDR2 SYGVKD. CDR3 loop: CAISEMTGRSIEQYF. DNA for the CDR3: TGTGCCATCAGTGAGATGACAGGGAGGTCTATCGAGCAGTACTTC.

The V gene is TRBV7-2, the J gene TRBJ1-6, with D perhaps TRBD1 (5 bases). Per the germline V gene, CDR1 is SGHTA and CDR2 is FQGNSA. V was pared by 5 bases and J by 6 bases, with 14 bases between. The CDR3 is 15 residues long. In DNA, the CDR3 is TGTGCCAGCAGCCTTCTGACAGTCAGTAATTCACCCCTCCACTTT. This encodes CASSLLTVSNSPLHF.

This clonotype was detected only a few times. The chain joins TRBV2 to TRBJ1-3; perhaps TRBD1 as D (6 bases). From germline, CDR1 is SNHLY and CDR2 FYNNEI. The CDR3 totals 14 residues. V gave up 7 bases and J gave up 0 bases, with 10 bases separating them. The CDR3 loop is CASIGDISGNTIYF. CDR3 sequence (DNA): TGTGCCAGCATCGGGGACATCTCTGGAAACACCATATATTTT.

This clonotype occurred many times. CDR3 loop: CAIRGGRTDTQYF. The CDR3 DNA reads as TGTGCCATCAGGGGGGGCCGCACAGATACGCAGTATTTT. The V and J genes are TRBV10-3 and TRBJ2-3; D tentatively reads TRBD1 or TRBD2 (6 bases each). The V end was cut by 6 bases, the J end by 1 base, with 8 bases between. The CDR3 has 13 residues. Germline CDR1 is ENHRY and CDR2 is SYGVKD.

This clonotype was seen a single time. V and J are TRBV2 and TRBJ2-3; TRBD1 agrees at 8 bases. V shed 3 bases and J 3 bases; nucleotides not matched to a gene: 5. The CDR3 is 15 amino acids. Germline assignment: CDR1 SNHLY and CDR2 FYNNEI. The CDR3 DNA reads as TGTGCCAGCAGTGACAAGGGACAGGCTACAGATACGCAGTATTTT. It specifies CASSDKGQATDTQYF.

This clonotype was recorded a few times. This sequence joins TRBV2 and TRBJ2-3; D ambiguous. This CDR3 is 12 amino acids long. Germline assignment: CDR1 SNHLY and CDR2 FYNNEI. Trimming removed 8 bases at V and 14 bases at J, with 20 bases between. Written as DNA, the CDR3 is TGTGCCAGCTGTGTATTCAGCCGATGGGGGTATTTT. This translates into CASCVFSRWGYF.

Note on this clonotype: The junction departs from the called germline gene at one end, perhaps through a read error. V and J are TRBV4-2 and TRBJ2-4, with 8 nucleotides matching TRBD2. The V gene's germline CDR1 is LGHNA and CDR2 YNFKEQ. This CDR3 has 15 amino acids. The CDR3 coding sequence is TGTGCCGGCAGCCTAGCGGGTATTGCCAAAAACATTCAGTACTTC. Protein product: CAGSLAGIAKNIQYF.

The genes are TRBV30 and TRBJ1-1; TRBD1 agrees at 7 bases. The CDR3 consists of 15 residues. J was trimmed by 3 bases and V by 1 base; bases with no gene match: 8. Per the germline V gene, CDR1 is GTSNPN and CDR2 is SVGIG (reference sequence). The CDR3 reads CAWSAIDREYTEAFF. CDR3 coding DNA: TGTGCCTGGAGTGCCATCGACAGGGAGTACACTGAAGCTTTCTTT.

This clonotype was picked up many times. This sequence joins TRBV9 and TRBJ1-3, with TRBD1 matching 7 bases. The CDR3 contains 18 residues. In germline, CDR1 is SGDLS, CDR2 YYNGEE. After removal of 0 bases from V and 0 bases from J, the junction contained 9 bases not matched to a gene. CDR3 DNA: TGTGCCAGCAGCGTAGGGTTGGGGACAGTCGACTCTGGAAACACCATATATTTT. It encodes CASSVGLGTVDSGNTIYF.

This clonotype has a count of ten or more. This chain uses TRBV7-2 with TRBJ1-1, with TRBD1 as a possible D gene (5 bases). Trimming pared 3 bases from V and 10 bases from J, leaving 9 bases between. Germline V gives CDR1 SGHTA, CDR2 FQGNSA. The CDR3 length is 11 residues. CDR3 residues: CASSFGRAAFF. DNA of the CDR3: TGTGCCAGCAGCTTTGGCAGGGCAGCTTTCTTT. Based on the CDR3 plus reference TRBV7-2 and TRBJ1-1, the full variable domain is GAGVSQSPSNKVTEKGKDVELRCDPISGHTALYWYRQSLGQGLEFLIYFQGNSAPDKSGLPSDRFSAERTGGSVSTLTIQRTQQEDSAVYLCASSFGRAAFFGQGTRLTVV.

The chain links TRBV5-6 to TRBJ1-2; perhaps TRBD1 as D (5 bases). CDR1 is SGHDT and CDR2 is YYEEEE in the germline V gene. The V gene lost 4 bases and the J gene lost 5 bases, with 18 bases spanning the gap. The CDR3 runs 15 residues. CDR3 in amino acids: CASSPRRGGQYGYTF. The DNA of the CDR3 is TGTGCCAGCAGCCCTCGTCGGGGGGGTCAATATGGCTACACCTTC. The full variable domain, completed using reference TRBV5-6 and TRBJ1-2, is DAGVTQSPTHLIKTRGQQVTLRCSPKSGHDTVSWYQQALGQGPQFIFQYYEEEERQRGNFPDRFSGHQFPNYSSELNVNALLLGDSALYLCASSPRRGGQYGYTFGSGTRLTVV.

The rearrangement joins TRBV15 to TRBJ1-2; a weak D match, TRBD1 (6 bases). The CDR3 runs to 15 residues. Germline CDR1 is LNHNV and CDR2 is YYDKDF (reference sequence). The V gene lost 1 base and the J gene lost 0 bases, with 9 bases spanning the gap. This CDR3 reads CATSRGGTTNYGYTF. DNA of the CDR3: TGTGCCACCAGCAGAGGGGGGACAACTAACTATGGCTACACCTTC.

The chain joins TRBV7-9 to TRBJ2-2; perhaps TRBD1 as D (7 bases). CDR3 size: 15 residues. V gave up 4 bases and J gave up 4 bases, with 13 bases separating them. Germline CDR1 and CDR2: SEHNR and FQNEAQ (reference sequence). The chain's CDR3 is CASSSGDRITGELFF. In DNA, the CDR3 is TGTGCCAGCAGCTCGGGGGACAGAATCACCGGGGAGCTGTTTTTT.

This clonotype was found many times. V usage is TRBV19 and J usage is TRBJ2-7; TRBD2 might be the D (5 bases). The CDR3 runs 14 residues. CDR1 and CDR2 (germline): LNHDA, SQIVND (reference sequence). Trimming removed 5 bases from V and 0 bases from J, with 11 bases in between. In DNA form, the CDR3 reads TGTGCCAGTAGTCGGGATCAGAGCTCCTACGAGCAGTACTTC. Its protein product is CASSRDQSSYEQYF.

This clonotype was observed many times. The chain's CDR3 is CASSLGSGEQPQHF. In nucleotides, the CDR3 is TGTGCCAGCAGCTTAGGGTCAGGGGAGCAGCCCCAGCATTTT. The chain couples TRBV7-6 to TRBJ1-5; maybe TRBD1 (6 bases). Germline values: CDR1 SGHVS, CDR2 FNYEAQ. V lost 1 base and J lost 7, with 11 bases in between. CDR3 length: 14 amino acids.

This clonotype was seen at least ten times. The V call is TRBV11-3, the J call TRBJ1-2, with D possibly matching TRBD1 (5 bases). The CDR3 sequence is 13 residues long. CDR1 is SGHNT and CDR2 is YENEEA in the germline V gene. The germline V and J ends were trimmed by 4 bases and 4 bases, with 10 bases remaining between them. As DNA, the CDR3 is TGTGCCAGCAGCTCAGGGTATGGCTATGGCTACACCTTC. As protein: CASSSGYGYGYTF.

This clonotype was picked up many times. This chain uses TRBV6-1 with TRBJ2-2; tentative D call: TRBD1 (6 bases). The germline V gene has CDR1 MNHNS and CDR2 SASEGT. V was cut by 4 bases and J by 0 bases, with 18 bases left in between. This CDR3 contains 18 residues. For the CDR3, the DNA is TGTGCCAGCAGTGGGAGAAGGGGGATACCCTCGAACACCGGGGAGCTGTTTTTT. Its protein product is CASSGRRGIPSNTGELFF.

This rearrangement joins TRBV19 to TRBJ2-7; 7 positions match TRBD1. This CDR3 region has 13 residues. Germline loops: CDR1 LNHDA, CDR2 SQIVND (reference sequence). V shed 5 bases and J 6 bases; nucleotides not matched to a gene: 7. The CDR3 bases are TGTGCCAGTAGTGCCGGGACAGCCACCGAGCAGTACTTC. This gives the protein CASSAGTATEQYF.

This chain links TRBV2 with TRBJ2-7, with D hard to call. Trimming left V 8 bases short and J 11 bases short, with 10 bases between. Per germline, CDR1 SNHLY and CDR2 FYNNEI. This CDR3 contains 9 residues. CDR3 DNA: TGTGCCAGCGGACCTAATAAGTACTTC. It is translated as CASGPNKYF.

The rearrangement links TRBV10-3 to TRBJ2-7; TRBD2 aligns across 13 bases. This CDR3 has 16 residues. Looked up from germline, CDR1 is ENHRY and CDR2 is SYGVKD. V shed 10 bases and J 2 bases; nucleotides not matched to a gene: 11. CDR3 sequence (DNA): TGTGCCACTCATGGGACTAGCGGGGATAAAACCTACGAGCAGTACTTC. Residues: CATHGTSGDKTYEQYF.

This clonotype has ten or more counts. J is TRBJ2-3 and V is TRBV13; the D is unclear. With 0 bases removed from V and 9 bases from J, the gap between germline ends came to 7 bases. The CDR3 contains 12 residues. Germline V gene sequence: CDR1 PRHDT, CDR2 FYEKMQ (reference sequence). The CDR3 DNA follows: TGTGCCAGCAGCTTAGGGGTTTGGACGCAGTATTTT. Its translation is CASSLGVWTQYF.

At least ten counts were recorded for this clonotype. The genes are TRBV15 and TRBJ2-1; maybe TRBD2 (6 bases). The CDR3 extends over 16 amino acids. The V gene lost 3 bases and the J gene lost 4 bases, with 16 bases spanning the gap. Per germline, CDR1 LNHNV and CDR2 YYDKDF (reference sequence). The CDR3 coding sequence is TGTGCCACCAGCAGGGGACTTGCCAAGGGATACAATGAGCAGTTCTTC. Its protein is CATSRGLAKGYNEQFF.